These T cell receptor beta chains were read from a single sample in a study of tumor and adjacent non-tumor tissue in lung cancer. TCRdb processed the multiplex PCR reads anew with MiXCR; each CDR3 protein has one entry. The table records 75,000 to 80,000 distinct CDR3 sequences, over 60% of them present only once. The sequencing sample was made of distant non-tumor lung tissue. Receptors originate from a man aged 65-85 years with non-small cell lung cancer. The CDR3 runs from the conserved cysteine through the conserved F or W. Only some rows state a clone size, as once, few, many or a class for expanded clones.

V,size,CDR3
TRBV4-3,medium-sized,CASSQGVGLLGETQYF
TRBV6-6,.,CASSPCQGANQPQHF
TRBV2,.,CANSEAMRAGLSEQYF
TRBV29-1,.,CRVLQTRAYGYTF
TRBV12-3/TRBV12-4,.,CASRWGNTLYF
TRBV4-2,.,CASSRGTSCLSYERYF
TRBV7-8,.,CASNLVTVNTGELSF
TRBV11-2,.,CADNLTGLGLGDLLNTEAFF
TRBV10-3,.,CAINKSTAGPETQYF
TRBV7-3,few,CASSQGLAGDGELFF
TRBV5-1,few,CASSLSGAANTEAFF
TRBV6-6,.,CASSYPISSGLDNEAFF
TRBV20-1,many,CSASTGQEMNTEAFF
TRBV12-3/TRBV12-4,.,CAIGLYSGGYTGELFF
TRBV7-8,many,CASSLGVTSFQETQYF